This TCR beta chain was sequenced during a study of Ad26.COV2.S vaccination and SARS-CoV-2 variants. Study observations and caveats: The placebo group had lower spike-specific TCR breadth than the vaccine recipients did.

On this clone itself: Its antigen is not identified.

Germline lookup yields CDR1 SGHAT and CDR2 FQNNGV. V was pared by 6 bases and J by 5 bases, with 8 bases of the junction left unmatched. CDR3 length: 15 amino acids. Profiled with immunoSEQ multiplex PCR; TCRdb holds only in-frame clones, not every one. The table lists 250,000 to 300,000 clones, approximately 87% of them singletons. Treatment meaning: about 20 received Ad26.COV2.S at low or high dose, single or two shots; about 5 received placebo; per-sample allocation not given. The samples date from day 63 after the first vaccine or placebo injection. This TCR was sampled from a person between 18 and 65 years old who received the Ad26.COV2.S COVID-19 vaccine or a placebo. The genes are TRBV11-2 and TRBJ2-2, with 8 bases aligning to TRBD1. The sequencing used peripheral blood, collected in a trial of Ad26.COV2.S vaccine versus placebo. CDR3 in amino acids: CASRSTGGVTGELFF. The CDR3 nucleotides are TGTGCCAGCAGGTCTACAGGGGGAGTGACCGGGGAGCTGTTTTTT.